These T cell receptor beta chains were read from a single sample in a study of blood T cell repertoires in COVID-19. The table came from immunoSEQ multiplex PCR; TCRdb's copy has only in-frame clones and leaves some out. The table includes approximately 240,000 clones, roughly nine tenths detected once. The source material was PBMCs or T cells enriched from blood (not recorded which). These receptor sequences come from a woman younger than 30 in a cohort exposed to, infected with or recovered from COVID-19 (not recorded which). Each CDR3 is given with its conserved first and last residue. D genes are given only for firm matches. Clone size appears in some rows only: once, few, many, or a class for an expanded clone.

d_call	clone_size	v_call	j_call	cdr3_nt	cdr3_aa
.	.	TRBV19	TRBJ2-1	TGTGCCAGTAGTACCCCCGGCCGGAGCTCCTACAATGAGCAGTTCTTC	CASSTPGRSSYNEQFF
.	.	TRBV19	TRBJ1-2	TGTGCCAGTAGCACCTCCGAACAGGGTAATGGCTACACCTTC	CASSTSEQGNGYTF
.	.	TRBV10-3	TRBJ2-7	TGTGCCATCAGTGATTCCTCGACTGAGACTGTCTCCTACGAGCAGTACTTC	CAISDSSTETVSYEQYF
.	many	TRBV2	TRBJ1-1	TGTGCCAGCAGCGCCGGTTCGGGGAGGGGAACTATGAACACTGAAGCTTTCTTT	CASSAGSGRGTMNTEAFF
TRBD1	.	TRBV2	TRBJ2-3	TGTGCCAGCAGCCCCTGGGACAGCGGTAGAGATACGCAGTATTTT	CASSPWDSGRDTQYF
.	.	TRBV27	TRBJ2-1	TGTGCCAGCAGTTTAGAGGGAGTAGGTGACAATGAGCAGTTCTTC	CASSLEGVGDNEQFF
.	.	TRBV5-1	TRBJ1-4	TGCGCCAGCAGTTTCGACATCTATGAAAAACTGTTTTTT	CASSFDIYEKLFF
.	.	TRBV30	TRBJ2-7	TGTGCCTGGAGTGTACTGAGCTACGAGCAGTACTTC	CAWSVLSYEQYF
.	.	TRBV27	TRBJ2-7	TGTGCCAGCAGTCAGGGGCCCACTAGGGTCGAGCAGTACTTC	CASSQGPTRVEQYF
.	.	TRBV7-8	TRBJ2-5	TGTGCCAGCAGCCCTAGCACTAGTCGGGAGACCCAGTACTTC	CASSPSTSRETQYF
.	few	TRBV9	TRBJ1-3	TGTGCCAGCAGCGTAGCGGGACACTCTGGAAACACCATATATTTT	CASSVAGHSGNTIYF
TRBD1	few	TRBV10-1	TRBJ1-3	TGCGCCAGCACCTGGGGACAGGGAAGAAACACCATATATTTT	CASTWGQGRNTIYF
.	.	TRBV7-8	TRBJ2-3	TGTGCCAGCAGCCTCCGAGGGAGAGCCACAGATACGCAGTATTTT	CASSLRGRATDTQYF
.	.	TRBV6-5	TRBJ1-2	TGTGCCAGCAGTCTCCGGGATCAGAACGATGGCTACACCTTC	CASSLRDQNDGYTF